This TCR beta chain emerged from a study of T cell repertoires in cytomegalovirus infection. Looking at the study overall: Indicated by public TCR beta signatures were CMV infection and matching HLA type. General study points: Carriers of CMV plus the relevant HLA were identified by cumulative public TCR beta family frequency. Within the response measured ex vivo, HLA-C-restricted CMV-specific TCR beta clonotypes were dominant.

TCRdb reprocessed the reads via MiXCR and lists one record per CDR3 protein. The data show 200,000 to 300,000 distinct CDR3 sequences, with approximately 9.2% seen just once and more than 12% held by the top ten. The CDR3 covers 14 residues. V lost 8 bases and J 8 bases, leaving 19 bases between the germline ends. Looked up from germline, CDR1 is SNHLY and CDR2 is FYNNEI. This clonotype has a count of ten or more. Its antigen remains unidentified. The source of this sequence is a human donor in good health (CMV status not recorded). Some clones in this sample may be carry-over from other donors' samples. Sample: PBMCs. V gene TRBV2 combines with J gene TRBJ1-5; possibly TRBD1 for D (5 bases). This CDR3 is CASSTGVSTEPQHF. The DNA for the CDR3 is TGTGCCAGCTCAACGGGGGTTTCGACGGAGCCCCAGCATTTT.